This T cell receptor beta chain appears in the sequencing data of a study of cytomegalovirus exposure and HLA in healthy donors. Whole-study results and caveats: Earlier analysis yielded a pattern in which most TCR beta V segments were productive about 90% or about 30% of the time. Most CMV-associated TCR beta chains appeared HLA-restricted in a later analysis.

Details on this clone: The antigen is undetermined.

The germline gives CDR1 SGDLS, CDR2 YYNGEE. CDR3 length: 14 amino acids. V dropped 4 bases and J dropped 1 base, with 11 bases sitting between them. In the PCR, 60 Vbeta and 13 Jbeta primers were used. Original data processing: Roughly 10 million shared chains were among some 75 million unique TCR beta chains counted in a later analysis. Assay: immunoSEQ multiplex PCR; the TCRdb copy retains only in-frame clones and omits some. That table gives V, J and clone size, and the DNA gave D and trimming. The sample holds about 120,000 clones, roughly three quarters seen once. This chain links TRBV9 with TRBJ1-1; tentative D call: TRBD1 (5 bases). Material: PBMCs. The sequence derives from a woman between 18 and 30 years old in good health and CMV-seropositive. The CDR3, as DNA: TGTGCCAGCAGCCCCTCGGGGGGGAACACTGAAGCTTTCTTT. Protein sequence: CASSPSGGNTEAFF.